A single sample is the source of the 4 T cell receptor beta chains below, sequenced in a study of PD-1 blockade in classical Hodgkin lymphoma. TCRdb's copy holds only in-frame clones and misses some; the assay was immunoSEQ multiplex PCR. Among some 25,000 clones listed, around four fifths were seen once. After autologous stem cell transplantation all patients relapsed, and prior brentuximab vedotin exposure differed between cohorts. The material sequenced was peripheral blood mononuclear cells (PBMCs), taken before the second cycle of nivolumab. These receptors were collected from a human donor with classical Hodgkin lymphoma.

The chain couples TRBV27 to TRBJ1-1, with 8 bases identical to TRBD1. The V segment lost 5 bases and the J segment 7 bases; nucleotides outside the gene matches: 6. Germline V gene lookup returns CDR1 MNHEY and CDR2 SMNVEV (reference sequence). The CDR3 contains 13 residues. CDR3 region: CASSPLTGGEAFF. As DNA, the CDR3 is TGTGCCAGCAGTCCGCTTACAGGGGGTGAAGCTTTCTTT.

This clone has just one count. This chain connects TRBV5-1 to TRBJ1-1; D might be TRBD1 (5 bases). Germline assignment: CDR1 SGHRS and CDR2 YFSETQ. CDR3 length: 14 amino acids. Trimming removed 4 bases at V and 4 bases at J, with 14 bases between. In nucleotides, the CDR3 is TGCGCCAGCAGCCCGGAGGGGCTGACCACTGAAGCTTTCTTT. It translates to CASSPEGLTTEAFF.

V gene TRBV10-3 combines with J gene TRBJ2-1, with 9 bases identical to TRBD1. This CDR3 has 13 residues. V trimming: 9 bases; J trimming: 5 bases; junction bases outside the gene matches: 5. Per germline, CDR1 ENHRY and CDR2 SYGVKD. The CDR3 reads CAIVGQGHNEQFF. In nucleotides, the CDR3 is TGTGCCATTGTGGGACAGGGCCACAATGAGCAGTTCTTC.

The chain is built from TRBV13 and TRBJ2-7, with D perhaps TRBD1 (6 bases). V was clipped by 1 base and J by 6 bases, with 13 bases between them. The CDR3 runs 14 residues. CDR1 PRHDT and CDR2 FYEKMQ come from the germline V gene (reference sequence). CDR3 DNA: TGTGCCAGCAGCTTAGCGGCAGGGGTGGCCGAGCAGTACTTC. Translated: CASSLAAGVAEQYF.